The 31 T cell receptor beta chains listed next were all sequenced from one sample in a study of metastatic and nonmetastatic thyroid tumors. Until they underwent thyroid surgery, no patient had received any treatment. TCRdb reprocessed the PCR reads using MiXCR. In the table there are over 45,000 clones, over 20% of which are singletons. Sequencing used blood. All receptors derive from a male donor with papillary thyroid cancer or a benign thyroid nodule (not recorded which). Some clones in this sample may be carry-over from other donors' samples.

The sample holds many counts of this clone. The genes are TRBV25-1 and TRBJ2-2; the D gene could be TRBD1 or TRBD2 (5 bases each). CDR1 and CDR2 from the germline V gene are MGHDK and SYGVNS. This CDR3 comprises 15 residues. The V end lost 0 bases, the J end lost 7 bases, and 12 bases lay between the germline ends. The CDR3 sequence is CASSEYREIGGELFF. The CDR3 DNA reads as TGTGCCAGCAGTGAATACAGGGAGATCGGCGGGGAGCTGTTTTTT.

This clone was seen many times. This sequence joins TRBV11-2 and TRBJ2-1; the D is unclear. The length of the CDR3 is 13 residues. Trimming cost V 6 bases and J 7 bases, with 13 bases left between them. Germline assignment: CDR1 SGHAT and CDR2 FQNNGV. The CDR3 bases are TGTGCCAGCAGTGACTGGCGAGCGAATGAGCAGTTCTTC. Amino acid sequence: CASSDWRANEQFF.

The CDR3 reads CASSLSGQGKSWELFF. In DNA, the CDR3 is TGTGCCAGCAGCTTGAGCGGACAGGGGAAATCCTGGGAGCTGTTTTTT. V gene TRBV5-4 combines with J gene TRBJ2-2; 9 bases match TRBD1. The V and J ends lost 1 base and 9 bases, in that order; junction bases with no gene match: 10. This CDR3 spans 16 amino acids. Germline lookup yields CDR1 SGHNT and CDR2 YYREEE (reference sequence).

This clone has ten or more counts. The V call is TRBV6-5, the J call TRBJ2-2, with 9 nucleotides matching TRBD2. The CDR3 is 15 amino acids. Germline V CDR1 and CDR2: MNHEY, SVGAGI. With V trimmed by 0 bases and J by 7 bases, 3 bases remained unmatched. As DNA, the CDR3 is TGTGCCAGCAGTTACTCGACTAGCGGACTCGGGGAGCTGTTTTTT. This encodes CASSYSTSGLGELFF.

The gene calls are TRBV28 and TRBJ2-7, with 7 bases that match TRBD1. After removal of 8 bases from V and 9 bases from J, the junction contained 22 bases not matched to a gene. This CDR3 is 16 amino acids long. The germline V gene encodes CDR1 MDHEN and CDR2 SYDVKM. CDR3 coding DNA: TGTGCCAGCGTTCCCAGCACCGGGACAGACGGCCTGGGGCAGTACTTC. The encoded protein is CASVPSTGTDGLGQYF. The variable domain in full, completed from reference TRBV28 and TRBJ2-7, reads DVKVTQSSRYLVKRTGEKVFLECVQDMDHENMFWYRQDPGLGLRLIYFSYDVKMKEKGDIPEGYSVSREKKERFSLILESASTNQTSMYLCASVPSTGTDGLGQYFGPGTRLTVT.

As for this clone: At one end the junction does not follow the germline gene, possibly because of a read error. J is TRBJ1-2 and V is TRBV4-2; D unclear. The CDR3 is 15 residues long. Germline CDR1 is LGHNA and CDR2 is YNFKEQ. The CDR3 sequence is CASSQAAARVYGFTF. In nucleotides, the CDR3 is TGTGCCAGCAGCCAAGCGGCGGCACGCGTCTATGGCTTCACCTTC.

The sample holds many counts of this clone. The chain has TRBV19 and TRBJ2-1; TRBD1 might be the D (6 bases). The V end lost 4 bases, the J end lost 7 bases, and 14 bases lay between the germline ends. There are 14 residues in the CDR3. The germline CDR1 and CDR2 sequences are LNHDA and SQIVND (reference sequence). CDR3 coding DNA: TGTGCCAGTAGTACCCTCGGACAGACGAATGAGCAGTTCTTC. Translating it yields CASSTLGQTNEQFF.

This clone was recorded at least ten times. Here the CDR3 DNA reads TGTGCCACCAGTGATCGAGCGGGGGGGCAAGAGACCCAGTACTTC. Amino acid sequence: CATSDRAGGQETQYF. The chain links TRBV24-1 to TRBJ2-5; TRBD2 matches at 10 bases. The CDR3 has 15 amino acids. Unmatched junction bases numbered 2, after V lost 3 bases and J lost 2 bases. Looked up from germline, CDR1 is KGHDR and CDR2 is SFDVKD.

This clone was counted at least ten times. The chain has TRBV19 and TRBJ1-5, with D maybe TRBD1 (6 bases). This CDR3 contains 15 residues. Germline CDR1 and CDR2: LNHDA and SQIVND (reference sequence). The germline V and J ends were trimmed by 7 bases and 5 bases, with 18 bases remaining between them. In nucleotides, the CDR3 is TGTGCCAGTATGAGTGAGCAGGGGAGAGATCAGCCCCAGCATTTT. Residues: CASMSEQGRDQPQHF.

This clone was observed many times. The V call is TRBV28, the J call TRBJ1-1; D is possibly TRBD1 (6 bases). Germline CDR1 is MDHEN and CDR2 is SYDVKM. The V end was cut by 3 bases, the J end by 0 bases, with 20 bases between. The CDR3 contains 18 residues. Here the CDR3 reads CASSFGQGFGRVNTEAFF. The DNA for the CDR3 is TGTGCCAGCAGTTTCGGTCAGGGGTTCGGGCGCGTGAACACTGAAGCTTTCTTT.

This clone appeared many times. The chain combines TRBV6-4 with TRBJ1-5; D is ambiguous. Germline V gene data show CDR1 as MRHNA and CDR2 as SNTAGT. The CDR3 has 14 amino acids. The germline V and J ends were trimmed by 3 bases and 0 bases, with 6 bases remaining between them. CDR3 sequence: CASSEGDSNQPQHF. The CDR3 coding sequence is TGTGCCAGCAGTGAAGGCGATAGCAATCAGCCCCAGCATTTT.

This clone was observed at least ten times. V and J are TRBV29-1 and TRBJ2-5; 12 nucleotides align to TRBD2. J was trimmed by 1 base and V by 2 bases; bases with no gene match: 8. Germline values: CDR1 SQVTM, CDR2 ANQGSEA. The CDR3 is made up of 17 amino acids. This CDR3 reads CSVEYRGLAGPQETQYF. The CDR3 nucleotides are TGCAGCGTTGAATATCGAGGACTAGCGGGGCCCCAAGAGACCCAGTACTTC.

This clone was seen at least ten times. V gene TRBV11-2 combines with J gene TRBJ2-1, with TRBD2 matching 11 bases. V gave up 6 bases and J gave up 9 bases; unmatched junction bases: 10. The CDR3 runs 15 residues. CDR1 is SGHAT and CDR2 is FQNNGV in the germline V gene. The CDR3 DNA reads as TGTGCCAGCAGTCTAGCGGGAGGACTCACCGGTGAGCAGTTCTTC. Amino acid sequence: CASSLAGGLTGEQFF.

This clone showed up many times. The chain has TRBV19 and TRBJ2-3; TRBD1 is a possible D gene (6 bases). With 5 bases removed from V and 0 bases from J, the gap between germline ends came to 12 bases. The CDR3 is made up of 15 amino acids. Germline loops: CDR1 LNHDA, CDR2 SQIVND (reference sequence). The CDR3 reads CASSVGQPSTDTQYF. CDR3 bases: TGTGCCAGTAGTGTAGGACAGCCAAGCACAGATACGCAGTATTTT.

This clone was picked up many times. The V gene is TRBV3-1, the J gene TRBJ2-3; 9 bases are a match to TRBD2. Per the germline V gene, CDR1 is LGHDT and CDR2 is YNNKEL (reference sequence). V lost 1 base, J lost 4 bases, and 9 bases stayed unmatched. The CDR3 has 17 residues. CDR3 in amino acids: CASSQGFGRGGSDTQYF. In nucleotides, the CDR3 is TGTGCCAGCAGCCAAGGCTTTGGGCGGGGGGGTTCAGATACGCAGTATTTT.

The chain is built from TRBV30 and TRBJ1-1; D not certain. Germline lookup yields CDR1 GTSNPN and CDR2 SVGIG (reference sequence). V gave up 2 bases and J gave up 5 bases, with 9 bases separating them. This CDR3 is built from 12 residues. CDR3 sequence: CAWSPGGTEAFF. In nucleotides, the CDR3 is TGTGCCTGGAGTCCCGGTGGGACTGAAGCTTTCTTT.

Concerning this clone itself: A much more abundant neighbour one base away suggests this may be a read error. The chain has TRBV7-8 and TRBJ2-7; 7 bases are a match to TRBD1. The CDR3 has 16 residues. J was trimmed by 3 bases and V by 1 base; bases with no gene match: 9. CDR1 is SGHVS, CDR2 FQNEAQ, per germline. CDR3 sequence: CASSLGNRGLSYEQYF. Here the CDR3 DNA reads TGTGCCAGCAGCTTAGGCAACAGGGGTCTCAGCTACGAGCAGTACTTC.

The J gene is TRBJ2-3, the V gene TRBV3-1, with TRBD1 identical over 8 bases. V trimming: 0 bases; J trimming: 2 bases; junction bases outside the gene matches: 4. The CDR3 consists of 16 residues. The germline CDR1 and CDR2 sequences are LGHDT and YNNKEL (reference sequence). The chain's CDR3 is CASSQDLQGDTDTQYF. For the CDR3, the DNA is TGTGCCAGCAGCCAAGATCTACAGGGGGACACAGATACGCAGTATTTT.

This clone was seen ten or more times. The chain has TRBV5-1 and TRBJ2-7, with D perhaps given as TRBD1 or TRBD2 (6 bases each). The ends were cut back, 4 bases at V and 3 bases at J, with 20 bases in the middle. The CDR3 has 16 residues. Germline CDR1 SGHRS, CDR2 YFSETQ. The CDR3 loop reads CASSLGGGGLGYEQYF. The CDR3, as DNA: TGCGCCAGCAGCCTTGGTGGAGGGGGGTTGGGCTACGAGCAGTACTTC. The complete variable domain, with remaining parts taken from reference TRBV5-1 and TRBJ2-7, reads KAGVTQTPRYLIKTRGQQVTLSCSPISGHRSVSWYQQTPGQGLQFLFEYFSETQRNKGNFPGRFSGRQFSNSRSEMNVSTLELGDSALYLCASSLGGGGLGYEQYFGPGTRLTVT.

The V gene is TRBV6-1, the J gene TRBJ2-7; either TRBD1 or TRBD2 may supply D (7 bases each). The germline V and J ends were trimmed by 5 bases and 4 bases, with 15 bases remaining between them. CDR3 size: 14 residues. Germline V gene data show CDR1 as MNHNS and CDR2 as SASEGT. CDR3 region: CASSRQGGPYEQYF. CDR3 DNA sequence: TGTGCCAGCAGTCGACAGGGAGGGCCTTACGAGCAGTACTTC.

This clone has ten or more counts. The J gene is TRBJ1-1, the V gene TRBV18; no clear D. Trimming pared 3 bases from V and 1 base from J, leaving 12 bases between. CDR1 is KGHSH, CDR2 LQKENI, per germline. The CDR3 has 15 residues. In DNA, the CDR3 is TGTGCCAGCTCACCGTCAAACCGGCCGAACACTGAAGCTTTCTTT. This gives the protein CASSPSNRPNTEAFF.

At least ten counts were recorded for this clone. The chain is built from TRBV7-8 and TRBJ2-7; D is ambiguous. Germline loops: CDR1 SGHVS, CDR2 FQNEAQ. V lost 1 base and J 0 bases, leaving 13 bases between the germline ends. The CDR3 is 16 residues long. In DNA form, the CDR3 reads TGTGCCAGCAGCTTAGGTGCGGTGGGTTCCTCCTACGAGCAGTACTTC. It yields the protein CASSLGAVGSSYEQYF.

This clone was seen at least ten times. The chain links TRBV5-1 to TRBJ2-1, with D perhaps assigned TRBD1 or TRBD2 (5 bases each). Germline V gene sequence: CDR1 SGHRS, CDR2 YFSETQ. The CDR3 has 14 residues. Trimming stripped 8 bases from V and 6 bases from J, with 18 bases between. The CDR3 loop is CASYINDGANEQFF. The CDR3 nucleotides read TGCGCCAGTTACATTAACGACGGGGCCAATGAGCAGTTCTTC.

This clone was observed at least ten times. V gene TRBV10-1 combines with J gene TRBJ2-7, with D maybe TRBD1 (5 bases). V dropped 5 bases and J dropped 2 bases, with 13 bases sitting between them. The CDR3 is made up of 14 amino acids. CDR1 is WNHNN and CDR2 is SYGVQD in the germline V gene (reference sequence). CDR3 DNA sequence: TGCGCCAGCAGTTTGATTCTGACAGCCTACGAGCAGTACTTC. It is translated as CASSLILTAYEQYF.

The table lists this clone with many counts. CDR3 protein: CATSDLRSGQMRDTQYF. CDR3 bases: TGTGCCACCAGTGATCTTCGGTCAGGACAAATGAGAGATACGCAGTATTTT. This chain joins TRBV24-1 and TRBJ2-3; a possible D gene is TRBD1 (5 bases). V was pared by 3 bases and J by 5 bases, with 20 bases between. Per germline, CDR1 KGHDR and CDR2 SFDVKD. The CDR3 extends over 17 amino acids.

This clone qualifies as medium-sized (0.01 to 0.1%). The J gene is TRBJ2-2, the V gene TRBV12-3 or TRBV12-4; no firm D call. V was pared by 5 bases and J by 5 bases, with 18 bases between. The CDR3 contains 16 residues. The CDR3, as DNA: TGTGCCAGCAGTGCCCCTTCGAGTCGAAGGACCGGGGAGCTGTTTTTT. It yields the protein CASSAPSSRRTGELFF.

This clone has ten or more counts. The rearrangement uses TRBV27 and TRBJ1-2; D is unclear. The CDR3 contains 13 residues. The germline V gene encodes CDR1 MNHEY and CDR2 SMNVEV (reference sequence). The ends were cut back, 4 bases at V and 2 bases at J, with 8 bases in the middle. The CDR3 reads CASSSGLNYGYTF. The CDR3 DNA reads TGTGCCAGCAGTTCCGGCTTGAACTATGGCTACACCTTC.

V usage is TRBV19 and J usage is TRBJ2-6; D unclear. Germline V lookup: CDR1 LNHDA, CDR2 SQIVND (reference sequence). The V and J ends lost 3 bases and 1 base respectively, with 7 bases between them. The CDR3 spans 15 residues. CDR3 DNA: TGTGCCAGTAGTATGCTACCTTCTGGGGCCAACGTCCTGACTTTC. Translated, it gives CASSMLPSGANVLTF.

Many counts were recorded for this clone. The V gene is TRBV10-2, the J gene TRBJ2-1, with 9 bases matching TRBD2. J gave up 5 bases and V 1 base, and 3 bases lay outside the gene matches. The CDR3 is made up of 15 amino acids. Looked up from germline, CDR1 is WSHSY and CDR2 is SAAADI. The CDR3 sequence is CASSEYGGGDNEQFF. For the CDR3, the DNA is TGCGCCAGCAGTGAGTATGGCGGGGGGGACAATGAGCAGTTCTTC.

This clone showed up many times. This chain links TRBV6-6 with TRBJ1-5; TRBD1 aligns across 7 bases. CDR1 and CDR2 from the germline V gene are MNHNY and SVGAGI (reference sequence). V lost 0 bases to trimming and J lost 0 bases; unmatched junction nucleotides: 5. There are 17 residues in the CDR3. CDR3 region: CASSYSPGQNSNQPQHF. CDR3 in DNA: TGTGCCAGCAGTTACTCGCCGGGACAGAATAGCAATCAGCCCCAGCATTTT.

Judged by abundance, this clone is medium-sized. V gene TRBV6-5 combines with J gene TRBJ1-2, with D perhaps TRBD1 (6 bases). Germline V gene lookup returns CDR1 MNHEY and CDR2 SVGAGI. CDR3 size: 16 residues. V was pared by 0 bases and J by 3 bases, with 14 bases between. As DNA, the CDR3 is TGTGCCAGCAGTTACTCAGGGGGGGCGAAGGACTATGGCTACACCTTC. This translates into CASSYSGGAKDYGYTF.